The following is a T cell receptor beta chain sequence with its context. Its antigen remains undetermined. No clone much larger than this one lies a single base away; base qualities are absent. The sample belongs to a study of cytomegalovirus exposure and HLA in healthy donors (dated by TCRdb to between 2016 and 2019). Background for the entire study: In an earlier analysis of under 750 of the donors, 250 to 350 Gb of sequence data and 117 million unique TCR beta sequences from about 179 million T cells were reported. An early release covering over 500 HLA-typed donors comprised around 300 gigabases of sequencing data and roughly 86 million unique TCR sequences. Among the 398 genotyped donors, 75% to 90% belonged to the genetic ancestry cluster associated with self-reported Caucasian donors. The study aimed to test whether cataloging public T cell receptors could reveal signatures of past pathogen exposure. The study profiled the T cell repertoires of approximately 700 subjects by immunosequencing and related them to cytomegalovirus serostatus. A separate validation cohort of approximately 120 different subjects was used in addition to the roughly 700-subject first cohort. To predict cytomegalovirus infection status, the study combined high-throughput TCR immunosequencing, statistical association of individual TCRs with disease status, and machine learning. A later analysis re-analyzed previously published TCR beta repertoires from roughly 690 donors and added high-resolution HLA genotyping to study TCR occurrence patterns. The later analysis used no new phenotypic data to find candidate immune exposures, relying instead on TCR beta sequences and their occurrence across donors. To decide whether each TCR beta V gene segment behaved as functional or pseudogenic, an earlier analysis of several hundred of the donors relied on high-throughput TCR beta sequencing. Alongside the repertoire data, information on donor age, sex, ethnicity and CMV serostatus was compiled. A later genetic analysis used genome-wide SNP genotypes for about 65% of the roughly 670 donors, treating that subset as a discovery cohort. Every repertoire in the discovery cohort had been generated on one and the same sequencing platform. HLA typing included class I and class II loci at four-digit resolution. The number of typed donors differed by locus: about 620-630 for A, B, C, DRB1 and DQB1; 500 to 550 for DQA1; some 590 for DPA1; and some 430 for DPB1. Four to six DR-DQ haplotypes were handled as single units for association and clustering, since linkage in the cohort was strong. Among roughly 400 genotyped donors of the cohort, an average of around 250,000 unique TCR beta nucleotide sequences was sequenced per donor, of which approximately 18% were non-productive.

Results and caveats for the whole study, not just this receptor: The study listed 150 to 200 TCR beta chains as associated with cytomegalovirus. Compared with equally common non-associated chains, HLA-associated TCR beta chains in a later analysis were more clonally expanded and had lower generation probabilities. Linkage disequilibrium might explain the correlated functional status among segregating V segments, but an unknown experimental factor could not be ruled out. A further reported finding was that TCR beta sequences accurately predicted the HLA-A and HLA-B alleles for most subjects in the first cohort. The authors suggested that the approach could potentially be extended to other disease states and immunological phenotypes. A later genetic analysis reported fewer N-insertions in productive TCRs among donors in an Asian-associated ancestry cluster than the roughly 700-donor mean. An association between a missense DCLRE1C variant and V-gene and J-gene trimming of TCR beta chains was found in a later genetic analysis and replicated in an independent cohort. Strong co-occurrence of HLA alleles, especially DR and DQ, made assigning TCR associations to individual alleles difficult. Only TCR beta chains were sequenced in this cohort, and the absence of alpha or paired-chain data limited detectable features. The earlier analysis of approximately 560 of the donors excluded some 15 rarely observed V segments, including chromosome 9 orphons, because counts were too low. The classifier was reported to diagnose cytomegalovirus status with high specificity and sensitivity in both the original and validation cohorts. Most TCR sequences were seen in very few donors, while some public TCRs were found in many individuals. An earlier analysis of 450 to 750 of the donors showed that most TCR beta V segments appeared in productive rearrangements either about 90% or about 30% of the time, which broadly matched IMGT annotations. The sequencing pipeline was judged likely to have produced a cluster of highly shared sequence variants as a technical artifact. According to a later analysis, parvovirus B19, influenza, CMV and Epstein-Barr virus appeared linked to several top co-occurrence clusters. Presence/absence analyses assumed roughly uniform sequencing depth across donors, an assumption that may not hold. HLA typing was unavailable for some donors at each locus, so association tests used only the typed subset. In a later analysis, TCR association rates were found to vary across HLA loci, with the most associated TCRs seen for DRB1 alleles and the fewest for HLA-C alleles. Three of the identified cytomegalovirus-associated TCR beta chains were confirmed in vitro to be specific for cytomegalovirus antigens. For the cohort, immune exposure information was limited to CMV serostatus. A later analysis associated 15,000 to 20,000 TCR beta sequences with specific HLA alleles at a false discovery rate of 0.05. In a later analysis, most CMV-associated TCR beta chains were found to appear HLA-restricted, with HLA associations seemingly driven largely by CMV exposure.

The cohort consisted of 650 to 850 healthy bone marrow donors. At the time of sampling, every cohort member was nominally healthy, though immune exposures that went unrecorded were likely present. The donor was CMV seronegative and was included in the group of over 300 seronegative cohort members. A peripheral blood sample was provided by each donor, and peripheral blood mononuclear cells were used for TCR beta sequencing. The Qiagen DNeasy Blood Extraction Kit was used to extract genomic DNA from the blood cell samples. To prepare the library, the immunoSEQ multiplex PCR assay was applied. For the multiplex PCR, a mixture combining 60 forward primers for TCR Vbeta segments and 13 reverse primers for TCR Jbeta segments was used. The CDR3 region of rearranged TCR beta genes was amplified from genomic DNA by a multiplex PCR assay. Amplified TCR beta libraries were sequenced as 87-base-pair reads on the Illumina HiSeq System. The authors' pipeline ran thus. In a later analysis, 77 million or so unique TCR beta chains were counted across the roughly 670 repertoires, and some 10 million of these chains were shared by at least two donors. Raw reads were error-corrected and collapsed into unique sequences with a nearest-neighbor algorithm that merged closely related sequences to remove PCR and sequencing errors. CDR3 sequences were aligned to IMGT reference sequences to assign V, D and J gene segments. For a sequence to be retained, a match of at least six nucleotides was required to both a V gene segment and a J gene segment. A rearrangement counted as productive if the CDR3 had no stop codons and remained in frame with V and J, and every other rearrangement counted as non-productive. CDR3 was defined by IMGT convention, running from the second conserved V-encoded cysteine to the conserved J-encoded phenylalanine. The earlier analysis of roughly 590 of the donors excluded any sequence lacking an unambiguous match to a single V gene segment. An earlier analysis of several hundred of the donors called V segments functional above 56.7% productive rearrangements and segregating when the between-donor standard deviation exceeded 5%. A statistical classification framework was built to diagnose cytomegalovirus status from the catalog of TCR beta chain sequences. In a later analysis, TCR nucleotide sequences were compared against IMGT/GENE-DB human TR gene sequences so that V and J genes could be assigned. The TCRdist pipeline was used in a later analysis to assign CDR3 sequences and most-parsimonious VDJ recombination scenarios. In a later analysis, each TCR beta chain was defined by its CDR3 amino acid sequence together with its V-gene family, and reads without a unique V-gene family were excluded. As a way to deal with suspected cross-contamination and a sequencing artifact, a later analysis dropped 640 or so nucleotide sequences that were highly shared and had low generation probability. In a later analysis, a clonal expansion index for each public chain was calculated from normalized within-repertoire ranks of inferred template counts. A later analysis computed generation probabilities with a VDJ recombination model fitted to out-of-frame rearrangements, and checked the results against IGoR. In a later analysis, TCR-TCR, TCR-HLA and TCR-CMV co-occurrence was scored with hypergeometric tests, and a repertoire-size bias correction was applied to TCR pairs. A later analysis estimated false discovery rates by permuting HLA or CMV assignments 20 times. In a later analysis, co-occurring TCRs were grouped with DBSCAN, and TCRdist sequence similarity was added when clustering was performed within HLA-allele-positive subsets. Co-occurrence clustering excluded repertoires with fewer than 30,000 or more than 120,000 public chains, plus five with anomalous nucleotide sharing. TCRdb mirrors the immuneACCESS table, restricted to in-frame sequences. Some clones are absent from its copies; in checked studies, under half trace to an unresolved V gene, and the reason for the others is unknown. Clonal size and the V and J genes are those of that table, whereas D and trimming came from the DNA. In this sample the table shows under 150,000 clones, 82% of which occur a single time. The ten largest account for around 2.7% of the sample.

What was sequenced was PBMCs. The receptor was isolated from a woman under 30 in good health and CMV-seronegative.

The CDR3 here reads CASSTWGSGRSTGELFF. In nucleotides, the sequence is TGTGCCAGTAGTACCTGGGGGAGCGGGAGGAGCACCGGGGAGCTGTTTTTT. Recombination connected TRBV19 to TRBJ2-2; 9 central nucleotides agree with TRBD2. Trimming accounts for 4 bases at V and 4 bases at J, while the number of junction bases matched to no gene is 10. From a lookup of the germline V gene (reference sequence), CDR1 and CDR2 are LNHDA and SQIVND. The CDR3 contains 17 residues, cysteine and phenylalanine counted. The retained sequence is limited to the CDR3, 51 bases, with the frame set at the first base.